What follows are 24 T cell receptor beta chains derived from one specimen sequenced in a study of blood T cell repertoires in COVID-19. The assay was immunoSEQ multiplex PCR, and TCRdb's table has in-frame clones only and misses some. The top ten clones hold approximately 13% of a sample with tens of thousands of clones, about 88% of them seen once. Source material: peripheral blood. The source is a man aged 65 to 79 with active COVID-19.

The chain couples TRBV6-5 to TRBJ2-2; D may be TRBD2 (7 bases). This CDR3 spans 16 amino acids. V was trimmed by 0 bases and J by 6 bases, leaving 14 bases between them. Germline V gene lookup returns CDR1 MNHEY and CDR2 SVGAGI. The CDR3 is CASSYSGGQSAGELFF. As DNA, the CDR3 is TGTGCCAGCAGTTACTCGGGGGGGCAATCAGCCGGGGAGCTGTTTTTT.

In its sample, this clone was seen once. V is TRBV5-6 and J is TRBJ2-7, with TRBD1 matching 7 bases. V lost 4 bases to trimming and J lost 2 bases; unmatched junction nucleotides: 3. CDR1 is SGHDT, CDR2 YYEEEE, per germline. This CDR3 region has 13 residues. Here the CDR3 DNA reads TGTGCCAGCAGCGTGACAGGGCCCTACGAGCAGTACTTC. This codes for CASSVTGPYEQYF.

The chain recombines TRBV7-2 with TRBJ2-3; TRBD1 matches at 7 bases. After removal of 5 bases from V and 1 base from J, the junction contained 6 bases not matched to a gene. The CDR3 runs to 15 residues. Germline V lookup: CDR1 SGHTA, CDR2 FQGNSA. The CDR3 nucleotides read TGTGCCAGCAGCATCCTGGGGACAGGCACAGATACGCAGTATTTT. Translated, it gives CASSILGTGTDTQYF.

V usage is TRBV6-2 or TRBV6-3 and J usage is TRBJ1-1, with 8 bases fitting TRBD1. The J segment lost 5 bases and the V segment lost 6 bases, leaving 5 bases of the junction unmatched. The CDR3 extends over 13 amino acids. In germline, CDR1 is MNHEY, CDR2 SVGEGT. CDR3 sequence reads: CASSRQGRTEAFF. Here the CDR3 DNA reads TGTGCCAGCAGCCGACAGGGGAGGACTGAAGCTTTCTTT.

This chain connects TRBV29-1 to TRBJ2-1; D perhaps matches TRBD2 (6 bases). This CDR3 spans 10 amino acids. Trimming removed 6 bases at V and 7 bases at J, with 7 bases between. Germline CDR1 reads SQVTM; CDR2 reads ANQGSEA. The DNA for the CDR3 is TGCAGCGTGGGAGGAAATGAGCAGTTCTTC. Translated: CSVGGNEQFF.

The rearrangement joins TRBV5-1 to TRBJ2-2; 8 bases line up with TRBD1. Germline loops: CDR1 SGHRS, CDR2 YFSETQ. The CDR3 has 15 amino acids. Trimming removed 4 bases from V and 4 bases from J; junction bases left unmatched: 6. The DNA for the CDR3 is TGCGCCAGCAGCCCCCGGACAGGGACCACCGGGGAGCTGTTTTTT. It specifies CASSPRTGTTGELFF.

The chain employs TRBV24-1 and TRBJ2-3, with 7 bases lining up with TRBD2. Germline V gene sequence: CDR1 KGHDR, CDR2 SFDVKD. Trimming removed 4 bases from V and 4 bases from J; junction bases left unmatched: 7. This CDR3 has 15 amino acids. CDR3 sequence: CATSDRDYHADTQYF. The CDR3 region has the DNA TGTGCCACCAGTGACCGGGACTACCACGCAGATACGCAGTATTTT.

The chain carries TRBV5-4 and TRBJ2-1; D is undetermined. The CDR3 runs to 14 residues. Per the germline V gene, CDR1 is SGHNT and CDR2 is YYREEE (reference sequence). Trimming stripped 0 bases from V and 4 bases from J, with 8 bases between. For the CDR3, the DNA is TGTGCCAGCAGCTTGGCTGAGGCTTACAATGAGCAGTTCTTC. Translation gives CASSLAEAYNEQFF.

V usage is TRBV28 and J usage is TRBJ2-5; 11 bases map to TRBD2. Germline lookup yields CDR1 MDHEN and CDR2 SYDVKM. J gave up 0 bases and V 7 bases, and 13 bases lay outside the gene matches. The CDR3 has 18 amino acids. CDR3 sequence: CASTSPLLAGGYQETQYF. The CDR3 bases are TGTGCCAGCACTTCCCCCCTCCTAGCGGGAGGATACCAAGAGACCCAGTACTTC.

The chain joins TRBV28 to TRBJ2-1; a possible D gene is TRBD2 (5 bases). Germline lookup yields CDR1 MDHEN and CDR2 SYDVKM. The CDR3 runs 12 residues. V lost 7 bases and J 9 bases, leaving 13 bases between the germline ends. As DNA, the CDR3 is TGTGCCAGCACCCTAGTCCGGGGTGAGCAGTTCTTC. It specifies CASTLVRGEQFF.

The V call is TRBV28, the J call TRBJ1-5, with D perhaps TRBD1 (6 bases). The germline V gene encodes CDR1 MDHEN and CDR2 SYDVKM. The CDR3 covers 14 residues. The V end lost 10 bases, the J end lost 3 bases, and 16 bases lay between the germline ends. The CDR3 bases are TGTGCCACCCGCCCCCCAGGGGACAATCAGCCCCAGCATTTT. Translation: CATRPPGDNQPQHF.

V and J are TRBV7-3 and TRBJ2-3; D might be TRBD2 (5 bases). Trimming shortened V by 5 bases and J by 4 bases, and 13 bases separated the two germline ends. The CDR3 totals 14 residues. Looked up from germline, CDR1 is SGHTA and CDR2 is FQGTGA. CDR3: CASSRDYHADTQYF. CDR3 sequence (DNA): TGTGCCAGCAGCCGAGACTACCACGCAGATACGCAGTATTTT.

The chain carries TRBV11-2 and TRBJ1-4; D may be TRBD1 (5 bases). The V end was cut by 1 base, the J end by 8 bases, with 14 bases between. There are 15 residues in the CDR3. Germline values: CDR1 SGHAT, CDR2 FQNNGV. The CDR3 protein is CASSLGGQGEEKLFF. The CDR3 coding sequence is TGTGCCAGCAGCTTAGGAGGCCAGGGCGAAGAAAAACTGTTTTTT.

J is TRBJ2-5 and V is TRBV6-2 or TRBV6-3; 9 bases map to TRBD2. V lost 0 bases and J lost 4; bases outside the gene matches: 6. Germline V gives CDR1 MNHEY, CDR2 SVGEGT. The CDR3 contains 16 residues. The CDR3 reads CASSYSAGGRIETQYF. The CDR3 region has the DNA TGTGCCAGCAGTTACTCGGCGGGAGGGCGGATAGAGACCCAGTACTTC.

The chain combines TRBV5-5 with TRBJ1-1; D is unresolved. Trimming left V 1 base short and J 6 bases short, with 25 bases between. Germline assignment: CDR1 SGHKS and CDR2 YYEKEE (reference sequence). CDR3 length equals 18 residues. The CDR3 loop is CASSLRFASGEYRAEAFF. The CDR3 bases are TGTGCCAGCAGCTTGCGCTTCGCTTCCGGGGAATATAGGGCTGAAGCTTTCTTT.

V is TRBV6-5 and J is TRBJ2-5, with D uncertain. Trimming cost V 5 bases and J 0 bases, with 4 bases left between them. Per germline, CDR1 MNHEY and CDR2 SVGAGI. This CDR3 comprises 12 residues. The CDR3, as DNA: TGTGCCAGCAGTCAGTACCAAGAGACCCAGTACTTC. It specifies CASSQYQETQYF.

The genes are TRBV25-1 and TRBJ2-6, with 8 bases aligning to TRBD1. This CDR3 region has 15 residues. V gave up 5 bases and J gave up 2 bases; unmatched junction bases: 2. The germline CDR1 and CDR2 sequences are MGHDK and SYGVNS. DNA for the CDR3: TGTGCCAGCAGTCAACAGGGGGCTGGGGCCAACGTCCTGACTTTC. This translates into CASSQQGAGANVLTF.

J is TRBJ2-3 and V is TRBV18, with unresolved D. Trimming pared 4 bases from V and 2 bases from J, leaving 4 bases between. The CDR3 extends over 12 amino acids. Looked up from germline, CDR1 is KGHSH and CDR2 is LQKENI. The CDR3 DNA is TGTGCCAGCTCACGACTCACAGATACGCAGTATTTT. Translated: CASSRLTDTQYF.

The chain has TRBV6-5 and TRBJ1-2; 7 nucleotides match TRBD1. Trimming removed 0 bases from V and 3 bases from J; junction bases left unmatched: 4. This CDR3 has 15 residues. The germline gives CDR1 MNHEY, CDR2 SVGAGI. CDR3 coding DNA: TGTGCCAGCAGTTACTCGAACAGGGGAGACTATGGCTACACCTTC. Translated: CASSYSNRGDYGYTF.

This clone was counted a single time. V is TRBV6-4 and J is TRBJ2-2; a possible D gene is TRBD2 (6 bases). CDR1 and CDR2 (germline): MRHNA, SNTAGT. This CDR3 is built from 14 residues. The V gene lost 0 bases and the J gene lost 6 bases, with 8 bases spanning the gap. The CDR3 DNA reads TGTGCCAGCAGTGACTCGGGGGGAGCCGGGGAGCTGTTTTTT. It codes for CASSDSGGAGELFF.

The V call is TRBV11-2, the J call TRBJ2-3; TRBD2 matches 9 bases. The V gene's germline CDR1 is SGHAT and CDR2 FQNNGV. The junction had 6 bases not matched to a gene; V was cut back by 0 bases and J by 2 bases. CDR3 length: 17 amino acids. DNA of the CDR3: TGTGCCAGCAGCTTAGACGTGCTAGCGGGACCCACAGATACGCAGTATTTT. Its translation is CASSLDVLAGPTDTQYF.

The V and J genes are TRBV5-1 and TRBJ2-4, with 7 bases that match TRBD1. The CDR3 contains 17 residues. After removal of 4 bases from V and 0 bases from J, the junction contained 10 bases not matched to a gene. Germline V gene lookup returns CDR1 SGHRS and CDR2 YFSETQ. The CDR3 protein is CASSAERGQLAKNIQYF. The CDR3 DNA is TGCGCCAGCAGCGCTGAGAGGGGACAGCTAGCCAAAAACATTCAGTACTTC. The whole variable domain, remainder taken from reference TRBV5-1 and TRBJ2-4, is KAGVTQTPRYLIKTRGQQVTLSCSPISGHRSVSWYQQTPGQGLQFLFEYFSETQRNKGNFPGRFSGRQFSNSRSEMNVSTLELGDSALYLCASSAERGQLAKNIQYFGAGTRLSVL.

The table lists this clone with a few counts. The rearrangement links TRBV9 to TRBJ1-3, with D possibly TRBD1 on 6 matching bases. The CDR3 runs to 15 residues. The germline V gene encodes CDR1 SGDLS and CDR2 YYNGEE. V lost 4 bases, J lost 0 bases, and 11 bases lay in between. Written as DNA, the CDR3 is TGTGCCAGCAGCCCGACAGGAGCCTCTGGAAACACCATATATTTT. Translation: CASSPTGASGNTIYF.

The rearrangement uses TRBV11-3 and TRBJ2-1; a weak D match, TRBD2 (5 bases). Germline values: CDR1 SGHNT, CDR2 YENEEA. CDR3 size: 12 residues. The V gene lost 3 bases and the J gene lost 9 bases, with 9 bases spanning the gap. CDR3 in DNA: TGTGCCAGCAGCTTCGGAGAGGGTGAGCAGTTCTTC. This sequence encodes CASSFGEGEQFF.